Listed below are T cell receptor beta chains from one sample, sequenced in a study of cytomegalovirus exposure and HLA in healthy donors. Sequencing was performed with immunoSEQ multiplex PCR; in TCRdb, only in-frame clones are kept and a portion is missing. The table includes some 90,000 clones, roughly 84% detected once. Sequencing was carried out using PBMCs. These receptor sequences come from a man aged 25-40 years in good health and CMV-seronegative. Each CDR3 is given with its conserved first and last residue. Each record gives: clone size, J gene, V gene, D gene, CDR3 DNA, CDR3 protein. The D gene is left open where the match is weak. The size entry is marked missing in some rows and otherwise reads once, few, many or a size class.

few	TRBJ2-3	TRBV29-1	NA	TGCAGCGTTGGACAGCTCACAGATACGCAGTATTTT	CSVGQLTDTQYF
few	TRBJ2-7	TRBV19	NA	TGTGCCAGTAGTACCCACAGGGAGAGTGAGCAGTACTTC	CASSTHRESEQYF
NA	TRBJ2-2	TRBV27	TRBD2	TGTGCCAGCGGGCTAGCGGGGCTGAACACCGGGGAGCTGTTTTTT	CASGLAGLNTGELFF
NA	TRBJ2-1	TRBV27	TRBD2	TGTGCCAGCAGTTTAAGGCTAGCGGGGGGGATCTACAATGAGCAGTTCTTC	CASSLRLAGGIYNEQFF
NA	TRBJ1-1	TRBV27	TRBD1	TGTGCCAGCAGTGCCGGACAGGGGTTGATTGAAGCTTTCTTT	CASSAGQGLIEAFF
NA	TRBJ2-5	TRBV5-1	NA	TGCGCCAGCAGCTTGGAACAGGGACGGGAGACCCAGTACTTC	CASSLEQGRETQYF
NA	TRBJ2-7	TRBV4-1	TRBD2	TGCGCCAGCAGCCAAGGGCTAAAAGGGACTAGTGGCCCCTACGAGCAGTACTTC	CASSQGLKGTSGPYEQYF
few	TRBJ2-2	TRBV30	NA	TGTGCCTGGAGTCCCCAACGCGACACCGGGGAGCTGTTTTTT	CAWSPQRDTGELFF
NA	TRBJ1-1	TRBV28	NA	TGTGCCAGCGGAGTCCAGGACAGCTACAACACTGAAGCTTTCTTT	CASGVQDSYNTEAFF
NA	TRBJ2-7	TRBV19	TRBD1	TGTGCCAGTAGTTCTATGGACAGGGGGCCCTACGAGCAGTACTTC	CASSSMDRGPYEQYF
NA	TRBJ2-7	TRBV11-3	NA	TGTGCCAGCAGCTGCGTCGACAGTCCCTACGAGCAGTACTTC	CASSCVDSPYEQYF
NA	TRBJ1-2	TRBV4-3	TRBD1	TGCGCCAGCTCCCGGGACAGGGATGGCTACACCTTC	CASSRDRDGYTF
few	TRBJ1-5	TRBV30	NA	TGTGCCTGGAGTGTACGAGGGGGGGCTAAGCGGCAGCCCCAGCATTTT	CAWSVRGGAKRQPQHF
NA	TRBJ1-3	TRBV9	NA	TGTGCCAGCAGCGCCCAGGGAACCTCTGGAAACACCATATATTTT	CASSAQGTSGNTIYF
NA	TRBJ1-1	TRBV7-8	NA	TGTGCCAGCAGCCAGGGGCTACTGTTTGAAGCTTTCTTT	CASSQGLLFEAFF
once	TRBJ2-5	TRBV7-2	NA	TGTGCCAGCAGCCCCGGGACTCTTCGGGAGACCCAGTACTTC	CASSPGTLRETQYF
NA	TRBJ2-5	TRBV2	NA	TGTGCCAGCAGAGTTCTAGGGGGAGAGACCCAGTACTTC	CASRVLGGETQYF
NA	TRBJ1-1	TRBV27	NA	TGTGCCACGAGGCAGGGGACGGCTGAAGCTTTCTTT	CATRQGTAEAFF
NA	TRBJ1-1	TRBV29-1	TRBD1	TGCAGCGCAGGACAGGGGAAGGTCACTGAAGCTTTCTTT	CSAGQGKVTEAFF
NA	TRBJ1-6	TRBV27	NA	TGTGCCAGCAGCCCAGTTGGGCACGGATATAATTCACCCCTCCACTTT	CASSPVGHGYNSPLHF
NA	TRBJ1-5	TRBV2	TRBD1	TGTGCCAGCAGTGGACAGGGGAATCAGCCCCAGCATTTT	CASSGQGNQPQHF
NA	TRBJ2-2	TRBV30	NA	TGTGCCTGGAGTTATTTAGGGAGGACGAACACCGGGGAGCTGTTTTTT	CAWSYLGRTNTGELFF
NA	TRBJ1-1	TRBV27	NA	TGTGCCAGCAGCTGGAGGGGGGGGTTGAACACTGAAGCTTTCTTT	CASSWRGGLNTEAFF
NA	TRBJ2-7	TRBV7-9	NA	TGTGCCAGCAGCTTAGTAGGGGACACGGTGGGCGAGCAGTACTTC	CASSLVGDTVGEQYF
NA	TRBJ2-1	TRBV6-5	TRBD2	TGTGCCAGCAGTTCGCGGACTAGCGGGGGGGATGAGCAGTTCTTC	CASSSRTSGGDEQFF
NA	TRBJ2-2	TRBV6-1	TRBD2	TGTGCCAGCAGTGAAGCGGCTAGCGGGGCCGCGAACACCGGGGAGCTGTTTTTT	CASSEAASGAANTGELFF
NA	TRBJ2-7	TRBV4-1	NA	TGCGCCAGCAGCCAAGGGACAGCGGAATCCTACGAGCAGTACTTC	CASSQGTAESYEQYF
NA	TRBJ2-1	TRBV7-3	NA	TGTGCCAGCAGCTTAGGGCAGGGAAACAATGAGCAGTTCTTC	CASSLGQGNNEQFF
NA	TRBJ2-3	TRBV15	TRBD1	TGTGCCACCAGCAGAGAATGGGACAGGGACACAGATACGCAGTATTTT	CATSREWDRDTDTQYF
NA	TRBJ2-5	TRBV6-4	NA	TGTGCCAGCAGCCCACAGGAAGGAGAGACCCAGTACTTC	CASSPQEGETQYF
NA	TRBJ2-1	TRBV4-1	NA	TGCGCCAGCACCAGGGGAGTCTCCTACAATGAGCAGTTCTTC	CASTRGVSYNEQFF
NA	TRBJ2-5	TRBV15	NA	TGTGCCACCAGCAGAGAGGGCCTAGCGTACCAGTACTTC	CATSREGLAYQYF
NA	TRBJ2-7	TRBV6-5	TRBD1	TGTGCCAGCAGTCACGGGACAGGCATCTACGAGCAGTACTTC	CASSHGTGIYEQYF
NA	TRBJ2-7	TRBV2	NA	TGTGCCAGCAGTGTAAGCCTGTCCTACGAGCAGTACTTC	CASSVSLSYEQYF
NA	TRBJ1-2	TRBV29-1	NA	TGCAGCGTTTCAGAAAACTATGGCTACACCTTC	CSVSENYGYTF
few	TRBJ2-7	TRBV19	TRBD1	TGTGCCAGTAGTATCCGGGACAGGGACTACGAGCAGTACTTC	CASSIRDRDYEQYF
NA	TRBJ2-7	TRBV7-9	TRBD1	TGTGCCAGCAGCTCAGGGGGTGTGGGGTTTGACGAGCAGTACTTC	CASSSGGVGFDEQYF